One and the same sample provided the 2 T cell receptor beta chains below, sequenced in a study of shared clonotypes between healthy human individuals (dated by TCRdb to the early 2020s). Library preparation used the immunoSEQ multiplex PCR assay. TCRdb re-hosts the immuneACCESS table, in-frame sequences only. Its copies lack some clones; in the studies checked, an unresolved V gene accounts for under half of them, and the cause for the rest is not known. The sample includes about 470,000 clones, with around 79% observed a single time. The top ten clones comprise around 14% of the sample. The sequencing input was PBMCs. The receptors here all came from a woman in her thirties or forties in good health. Some clones in this sample may be carry-over from other donors' samples.

This chain links TRBV28 with TRBJ2-2; TRBD2 might be the D (5 bases). Trimming shortened V by 6 bases and J by 4 bases, and 9 bases separated the two germline ends. The germline CDR1 and CDR2 sequences are MDHEN and SYDVKM. This CDR3 is built from 13 residues. The CDR3 bases are TGTGCCAGCAGAGGAGGTGGCACCGGGGAGCTGTTTTTT. It translates to CASRGGGTGELFF.

The chain is built from TRBV28 and TRBJ1-1; D gene uncertain. V was shortened by 6 bases and J by 4 bases, with 21 bases between the two germline ends. The CDR3 contains 16 residues. Germline assignment: CDR1 MDHEN and CDR2 SYDVKM. The CDR3, as DNA: TGTGCCAGCAGCCCTCGTGGGAAGGGCGATGCCACTGAAGCTTTCTTT. It encodes CASSPRGKGDATEAFF.